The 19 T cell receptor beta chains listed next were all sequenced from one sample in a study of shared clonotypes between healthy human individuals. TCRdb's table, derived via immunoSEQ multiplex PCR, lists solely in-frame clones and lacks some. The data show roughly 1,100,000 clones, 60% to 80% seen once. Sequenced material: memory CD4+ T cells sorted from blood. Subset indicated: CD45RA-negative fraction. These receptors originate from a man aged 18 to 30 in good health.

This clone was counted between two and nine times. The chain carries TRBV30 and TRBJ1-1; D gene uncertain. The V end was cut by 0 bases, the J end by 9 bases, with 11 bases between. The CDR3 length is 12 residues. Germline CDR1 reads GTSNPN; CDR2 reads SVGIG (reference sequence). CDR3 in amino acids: CAWSVMTSKAFF. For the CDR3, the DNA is TGTGCCTGGAGTGTAATGACCTCCAAAGCTTTCTTT.

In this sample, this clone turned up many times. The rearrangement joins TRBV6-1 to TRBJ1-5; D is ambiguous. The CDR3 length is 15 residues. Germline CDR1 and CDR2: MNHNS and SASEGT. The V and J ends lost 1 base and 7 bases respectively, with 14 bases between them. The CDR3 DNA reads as TGTGCCAGCAGTGAAGGGTTGGTAGGTCGGCAGCCCCAGCATTTT. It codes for CASSEGLVGRQPQHF.

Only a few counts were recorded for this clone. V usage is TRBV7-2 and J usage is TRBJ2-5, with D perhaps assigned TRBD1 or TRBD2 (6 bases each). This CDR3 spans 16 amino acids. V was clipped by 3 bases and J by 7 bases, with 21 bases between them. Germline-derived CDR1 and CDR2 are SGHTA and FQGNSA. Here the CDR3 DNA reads TGTGCCAGCAGCTTGAAAGGGGGGTCCTCCCGCGGGACCCAGTACTTC. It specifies CASSLKGGSSRGTQYF.

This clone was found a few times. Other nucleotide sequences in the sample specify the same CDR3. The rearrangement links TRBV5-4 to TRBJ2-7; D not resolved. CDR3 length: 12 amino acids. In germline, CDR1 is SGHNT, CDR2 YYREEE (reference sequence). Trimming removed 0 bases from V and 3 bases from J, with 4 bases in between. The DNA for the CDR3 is TGTGCCAGCAGCTTGGACATCTACGAGCAGTACTTC. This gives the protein CASSLDIYEQYF. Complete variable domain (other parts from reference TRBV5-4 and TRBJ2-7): ETGVTQSPTHLIKTRGQQVTLRCSSQSGHNTVSWYQQALGQGPQFIFQYYREEENGRGNFPPRFSGLQFPNYSSELNVNALELDDSALYLCASSLDIYEQYFGPGTRLTVT.

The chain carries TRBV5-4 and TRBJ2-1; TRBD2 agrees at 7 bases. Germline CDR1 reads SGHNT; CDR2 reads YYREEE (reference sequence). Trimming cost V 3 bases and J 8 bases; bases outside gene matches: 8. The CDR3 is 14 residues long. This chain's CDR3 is CASSSPVGGDEQFF. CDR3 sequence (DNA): TGTGCCAGCAGCTCCCCGGTGGGGGGGGATGAGCAGTTCTTC.

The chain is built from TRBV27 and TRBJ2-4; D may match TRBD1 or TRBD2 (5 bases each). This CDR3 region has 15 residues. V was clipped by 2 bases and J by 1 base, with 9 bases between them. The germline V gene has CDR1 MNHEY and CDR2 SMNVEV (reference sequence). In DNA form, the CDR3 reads TGTGCCAGCAGTTTACGAGGGACGGCCAAAAACATTCAGTACTTC. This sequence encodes CASSLRGTAKNIQYF.

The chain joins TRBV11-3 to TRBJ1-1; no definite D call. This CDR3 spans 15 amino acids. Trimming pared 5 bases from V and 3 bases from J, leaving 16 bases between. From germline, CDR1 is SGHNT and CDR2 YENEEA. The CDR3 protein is CASSPGVGSDTEAFF. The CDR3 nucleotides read TGTGCCAGCAGCCCTGGGGTAGGCTCTGACACTGAAGCTTTCTTT.

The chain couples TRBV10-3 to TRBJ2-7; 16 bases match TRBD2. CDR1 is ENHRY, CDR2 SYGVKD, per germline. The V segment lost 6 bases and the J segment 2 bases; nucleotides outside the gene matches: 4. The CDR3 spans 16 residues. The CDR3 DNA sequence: TGTGCCATCAGGCCGGGACTAGCGGGAGGGGCCTACGAGCAGTACTTC. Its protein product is CAIRPGLAGGAYEQYF.

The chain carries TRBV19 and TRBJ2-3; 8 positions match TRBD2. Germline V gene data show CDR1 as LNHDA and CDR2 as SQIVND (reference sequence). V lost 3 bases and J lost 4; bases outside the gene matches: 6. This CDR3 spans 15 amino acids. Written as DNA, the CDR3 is TGTGCCAGTAGTATCCTCGGGAGGGTCGCAGATACGCAGTATTTT. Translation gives CASSILGRVADTQYF.

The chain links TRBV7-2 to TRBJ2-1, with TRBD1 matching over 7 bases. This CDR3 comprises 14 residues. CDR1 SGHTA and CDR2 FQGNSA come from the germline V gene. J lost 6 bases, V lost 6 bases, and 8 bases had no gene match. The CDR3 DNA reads TGTGCCAGCAGACCGAACAGGGGCGGCAATGAGCAGTTCTTC. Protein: CASRPNRGGNEQFF.

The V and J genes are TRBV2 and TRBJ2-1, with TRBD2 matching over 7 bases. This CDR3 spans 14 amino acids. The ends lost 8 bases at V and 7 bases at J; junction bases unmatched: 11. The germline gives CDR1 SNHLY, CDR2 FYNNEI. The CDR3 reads CASGLGRERNEQFF. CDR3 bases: TGTGCCAGCGGGCTAGGGCGGGAGAGGAATGAGCAGTTCTTC.

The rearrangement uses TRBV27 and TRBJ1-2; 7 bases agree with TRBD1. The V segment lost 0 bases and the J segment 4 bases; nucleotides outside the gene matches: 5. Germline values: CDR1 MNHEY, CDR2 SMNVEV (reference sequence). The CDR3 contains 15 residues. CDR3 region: CASSLSGTASYGYTF. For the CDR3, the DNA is TGTGCCAGCAGTTTATCGGGGACAGCCAGCTATGGCTACACCTTC.

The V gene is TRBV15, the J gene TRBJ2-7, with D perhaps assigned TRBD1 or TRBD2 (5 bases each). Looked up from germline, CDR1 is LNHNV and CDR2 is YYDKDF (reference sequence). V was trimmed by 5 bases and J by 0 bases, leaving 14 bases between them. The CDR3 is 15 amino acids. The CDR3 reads CATSYLSGASYEQYF. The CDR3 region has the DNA TGTGCCACCAGCTATCTCTCCGGGGCCTCCTACGAGCAGTACTTC.

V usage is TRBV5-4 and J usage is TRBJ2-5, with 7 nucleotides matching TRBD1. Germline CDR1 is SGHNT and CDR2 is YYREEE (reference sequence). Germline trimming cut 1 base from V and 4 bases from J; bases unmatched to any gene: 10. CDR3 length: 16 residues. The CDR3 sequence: CASSLLGLGGAETQYF. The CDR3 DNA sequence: TGTGCCAGCAGCTTGTTAGGATTAGGGGGCGCAGAGACCCAGTACTTC.

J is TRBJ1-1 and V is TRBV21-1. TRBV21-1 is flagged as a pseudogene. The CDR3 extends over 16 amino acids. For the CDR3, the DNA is TGTGCCAGCAGCAACCCCCGGGAAGAATTGAACACTGAAGCTTTCTTT. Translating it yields CASSNPREELNTEAFF.

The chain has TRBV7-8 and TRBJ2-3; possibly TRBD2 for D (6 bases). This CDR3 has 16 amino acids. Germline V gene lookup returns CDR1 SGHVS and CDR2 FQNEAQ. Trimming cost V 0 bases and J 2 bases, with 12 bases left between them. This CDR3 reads CASSLAPSVITDTQYF. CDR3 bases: TGTGCCAGCAGCTTAGCCCCTAGCGTTATCACAGATACGCAGTATTTT. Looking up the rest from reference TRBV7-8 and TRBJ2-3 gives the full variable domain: GAGVSQSPRYKVAKRGQDVALRCDPISGHVSLFWYQQALGQGPEFLTYFQNEAQLDKSGLPSDRFFAERPEGSVSTLKIQRTQQEDSAVYLCASSLAPSVITDTQYFGPGTRLTVL.

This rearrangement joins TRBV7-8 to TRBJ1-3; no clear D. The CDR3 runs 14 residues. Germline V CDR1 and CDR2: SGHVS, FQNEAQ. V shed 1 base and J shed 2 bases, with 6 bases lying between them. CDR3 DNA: TGTGCCAGCAGCTTAGGGCAGACTGGAAACACCATATATTTT. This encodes CASSLGQTGNTIYF.

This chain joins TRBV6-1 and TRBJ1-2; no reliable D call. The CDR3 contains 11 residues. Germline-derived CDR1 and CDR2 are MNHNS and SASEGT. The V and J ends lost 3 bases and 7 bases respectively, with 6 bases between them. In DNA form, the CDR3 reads TGTGCCAGCAGTGACGGGGTTGGCTACACCTTC. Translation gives CASSDGVGYTF.

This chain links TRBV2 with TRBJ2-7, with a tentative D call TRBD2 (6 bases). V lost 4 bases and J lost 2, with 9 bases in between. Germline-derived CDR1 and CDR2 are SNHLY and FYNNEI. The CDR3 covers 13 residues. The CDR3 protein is CASSVEGPYEQYF. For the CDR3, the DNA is TGTGCCAGCAGTGTGGAGGGGCCCTACGAGCAGTACTTC.